A single sample is the source of the 10 T cell receptor beta chains below, sequenced in a study of PD-L1 blockade in urothelial cancer. Profiled with immunoSEQ multiplex PCR; TCRdb holds only in-frame clones, not every one. The sample yields more than 70,000 clones, less than 90% seen once. The sample consisted of PBMCs, taken around atezolizumab (anti-PD-L1) treatment. Source of these receptors: a man aged 55-75 years with urothelial cancer.

The V gene is TRBV19, the J gene TRBJ1-5; D gene ambiguous. Germline loops: CDR1 LNHDA, CDR2 SQIVND (reference sequence). There are 12 residues in the CDR3. Trimming took 3 bases from V and 5 from J, leaving 5 bases between them. The CDR3 bases are TGTGCCAGTAGTATGGAGTATCAGCCCCAGCATTTT. Protein product: CASSMEYQPQHF.

The J gene is TRBJ2-5, the V gene TRBV29-1; a weak D match, TRBD1 (5 bases). The CDR3 has 12 amino acids. Germline V lookup: CDR1 SQVTM, CDR2 ANQGSEA. V was cut by 7 bases and J by 5 bases, with 14 bases left in between. The CDR3 bases are TGCAGCGCCCTAGGGGCTGGGGAGACCCAGTACTTC. Amino acid sequence: CSALGAGETQYF.

The V call is TRBV6-1, the J call TRBJ1-5, with TRBD1 matching over 9 bases. CDR3 size: 18 residues. CDR1 MNHNS and CDR2 SASEGT come from the germline V gene. Losses at the gene ends were 4 bases for V and 6 bases for J; bases not matched to a gene: 16. The CDR3: CASSAKGNRGPTPQPQHF. Here the CDR3 DNA reads TGTGCCAGCAGTGCCAAGGGGAACAGGGGGCCAACACCTCAGCCCCAGCATTTT.

The V gene is TRBV7-9, the J gene TRBJ1-1; 7 bases fit TRBD1. Germline V CDR1 and CDR2: SEHNR, FQNEAQ (reference sequence). Germline trimming cut 4 bases from V and 4 bases from J; bases unmatched to any gene: 0. This CDR3 has 12 residues. The CDR3 bases are TGTGCCAGCAGCTGGGACAGCACTGAAGCTTTCTTT. This encodes CASSWDSTEAFF.

The chain combines TRBV27 with TRBJ2-6; maybe TRBD2 (7 bases). CDR1 is MNHEY and CDR2 is SMNVEV in the germline V gene (reference sequence). Trimming left V 5 bases short and J 3 bases short, with 20 bases between. This CDR3 contains 18 residues. CDR3 DNA: TGTGCCAGCAGTCTTAGGGGGGGTAAGGAAGTTGGGGCCAACGTCCTGACTTTC. This translates into CASSLRGGKEVGANVLTF.

This chain uses TRBV7-9 with TRBJ2-5, with 14 bases aligning to TRBD2. Germline assignment: CDR1 SEHNR and CDR2 FQNEAQ (reference sequence). This CDR3 is 16 amino acids long. The V segment lost 4 bases and the J segment 2 bases; nucleotides outside the gene matches: 3. As DNA, the CDR3 is TGTGCCAGCAGCTCGGGACTAGCGGGGGCACAAGAGACCCAGTACTTC. Amino acids: CASSSGLAGAQETQYF.

This chain connects TRBV6-5 to TRBJ1-2; no firm D call. CDR1 and CDR2 from the germline V gene are MNHEY and SVGAGI. V was clipped by 2 bases and J by 4 bases, with 11 bases between them. The CDR3 has 14 amino acids. CDR3: CASSYMEGLYGYTF. The CDR3 DNA reads as TGTGCCAGCAGTTACATGGAGGGCCTCTATGGCTACACCTTC.

This clone was counted once. The rearrangement links TRBV10-3 to TRBJ2-1, with 8 bases fitting TRBD2. CDR1 is ENHRY and CDR2 is SYGVKD in the germline V gene. V lost 5 bases, J lost 6 bases, and 6 bases stayed unmatched. The CDR3 has 14 amino acids. The DNA for the CDR3 is TGTGCCATCAGTCCGGGGGGGTCAAGCAATGAGCAGTTCTTC. It is translated as CAISPGGSSNEQFF.

The CDR3 sequence is CASSLGSSGSSYNEQFF. The CDR3 DNA reads as TGTGCCAGCAGCTTGGGGTCTAGCGGGAGCTCCTACAATGAGCAGTTCTTC. The V gene is TRBV5-6, the J gene TRBJ2-1; 10 bases agree with TRBD2. J was trimmed by 0 bases and V by 0 bases; bases with no gene match: 3. CDR1 is SGHDT and CDR2 is YYEEEE in the germline V gene. The CDR3 is 17 amino acids.

V is TRBV19 and J is TRBJ2-7; D gene unclear. V was trimmed by 5 bases and J by 2 bases, leaving 10 bases between them. This CDR3 spans 13 amino acids. CDR1 and CDR2 from the germline V gene are LNHDA and SQIVND (reference sequence). CDR3 sequence: CASSVTTTYEQYF. The DNA of the CDR3 is TGTGCCAGTAGTGTTACCACTACCTACGAGCAGTACTTC.